The source of this T cell receptor (beta chain) is a study of naive and memory T cell subsets. Study-wide findings and caveats: In naive cells, over 95% of TCR sequences were seen only once.

The CDR3 runs to 12 residues. V was shortened by 6 bases and J by 2 bases, with 6 bases between the two germline ends. CD4+ T cell IFNgamma after overnight CMV lysate exposure gave donor CMV status. The beta constant-region primer was an equimolar mix of two oligonucleotides covering TRBC1 and TRBC2. TCRdb processed the UMI-ligation and nested PCR reads anew with MiXCR; each CDR3 protein has one entry. This table holds 21,000 or so distinct CDR3 sequences, 9.5% to 12% found once. As for this clonotype: Its specificity is unknown.

The chain uses TRBV12-3 or TRBV12-4 and TRBJ2-3; D ambiguous. This sequence originates from a human donor in good health. Sample: central memory CD8+ T cells from blood. CDR3 coding DNA: TGTGCCAGCAGCATCATCACAGATACGCAGTATTTT. Protein sequence: CASSIITDTQYF.